This T cell receptor beta chain was identified during a study of blood T cell repertoires in COVID-19. At the level of the study: From the United States, Italy and Spain came samples of acute and convalescent COVID-19. Nucleic acid was either cDNA or gDNA, and it came from T cells, B-cell-depleted T cells, or PBMCs.

As handled by the study authors: Amplification of reference gene primers was used by the study to estimate nucleated cell counts. Sequencing was performed with immunoSEQ multiplex PCR; in TCRdb, only in-frame clones are kept and a portion is missing. V and J calls plus clone size are reproduced from that table; the DNA served to infer D and trimming. The sample comprises 70,000 to 100,000 clones, 88% of which are singletons, and roughly 46% rests with the top ten. The trim removed 1 base at V and 8 bases at J, leaving 8 bases unmatched. Germline CDR1 reads LNHDA; CDR2 reads SQIVND (reference sequence). CDR3 length: 15 amino acids.

The chain employs TRBV19 and TRBJ1-2, with 9 positions matching TRBD1. Material: peripheral blood. The clonotype was recovered from a human donor in a cohort sampled during active COVID-19. The CDR3 nucleotides are TGTGCCAGTAGTATAGGGGGGACAGGGCCTTTAGGCTACACCTTC. Translated, it gives CASSIGGTGPLGYTF.